This T cell receptor beta chain was found in a study of cytomegalovirus exposure and HLA in healthy donors. Primers for the PCR totalled 60 Vbeta and 13 Jbeta. Assay: immunoSEQ multiplex PCR; the TCRdb copy retains only in-frame clones and omits some. The sample lists some 76,000 clones, around 66% occurring once. The CDR3 is made up of 14 amino acids. Germline V gene sequence: CDR1 SNHLY, CDR2 FYNNEI. Trimming left V 8 bases short and J 0 bases short, with 13 bases between. This clonotype was obtained from a man aged 55 to 69 in good health and CMV-seropositive. The material sequenced was PBMCs. This chain joins TRBV2 and TRBJ1-1; D not certain. The CDR3 reads CASGARPLNTEAFF. As DNA, the CDR3 is TGTGCCAGCGGTGCGCGGCCCCTGAACACTGAAGCTTTCTTT.